The next 26 T cell receptor beta chains were all read from a single sample in a study of blood T cell repertoires in COVID-19. Measured with immunoSEQ multiplex PCR; TCRdb has only the in-frame clones, and not every one. This table holds roughly 91,000 clones, almost 85% found once. Input material: peripheral blood. The receptors come from a woman aged 80 or over with acute or convalescent COVID-19.

The V gene is TRBV6-6, the J gene TRBJ1-1; no firm D call. Trimming shortened V by 5 bases and J by 0 bases, and 10 bases separated the two germline ends. In germline, CDR1 is MNHNY, CDR2 SVGAGI (reference sequence). The CDR3 is 14 residues long. The CDR3 nucleotides read TGTGCCAGCAGTAACGGACTGATGAACACTGAAGCTTTCTTT. Protein sequence: CASSNGLMNTEAFF.

In its sample, this clone was seen a few times. The rearrangement links TRBV11-3 to TRBJ1-1; 8 nucleotides agree with TRBD1. V trimming: 4 bases; J trimming: 11 bases; junction bases outside the gene matches: 6. CDR1 is SGHNT, CDR2 YENEEA, per germline. This CDR3 is 12 amino acids long. This chain's CDR3 is CASSSDRGRAFF. CDR3 coding DNA: TGTGCCAGCAGCTCAGACAGGGGACGGGCTTTCTTT.

The rearrangement links TRBV28 to TRBJ2-7; 7 bases fit TRBD1. V lost 4 bases and J lost 3; bases outside the gene matches: 12. CDR1 and CDR2 (germline): MDHEN, SYDVKM. The CDR3 is made up of 16 amino acids. The CDR3 nucleotides are TGTGCCAGCAGTTCCGAATCTGGGACAGCTGACTACGAGCAGTACTTC. This codes for CASSSESGTADYEQYF.

The rearrangement links TRBV2 to TRBJ1-5; 9 positions agree with TRBD1. After removal of 8 bases from V and 6 bases from J, the junction contained 14 bases not matched to a gene. The V gene's germline CDR1 is SNHLY and CDR2 FYNNEI. The CDR3 is made up of 16 amino acids. The DNA for the CDR3 is TGTGCCAGCCGAGGTGGGTCGGGACAGGGAGGTCAGCCCCAGCATTTT. It is translated as CASRGGSGQGGQPQHF.

The gene calls are TRBV18 and TRBJ2-7, with 11 bases fitting TRBD2. The germline V gene encodes CDR1 KGHSH and CDR2 LQKENI. Unmatched junction bases numbered 2, after V lost 0 bases and J lost 4 bases. CDR3 size: 15 residues. The CDR3 here is CASSPPGLADYEQYF. In DNA form, the CDR3 reads TGTGCCAGCTCACCACCGGGACTAGCGGATTACGAGCAGTACTTC.

The rearrangement joins TRBV2 to TRBJ1-4, with TRBD1 matching 7 bases. This CDR3 is 14 amino acids long. Trimming took 6 bases from V and 7 from J; bases not matched to a gene: 8. The V gene's germline CDR1 is SNHLY and CDR2 FYNNEI. CDR3 sequence reads: CASRATGLGEKLFF. CDR3 coding DNA: TGTGCCAGCAGGGCGACAGGGTTAGGTGAAAAACTGTTTTTT.

This chain connects TRBV19 to TRBJ2-2, with D possibly TRBD1 on 7 matching bases. In germline, CDR1 is LNHDA, CDR2 SQIVND (reference sequence). The V and J ends lost 7 bases and 8 bases respectively, with 20 bases between them. This CDR3 region has 15 residues. CDR3 residues: CASTPGGTGIGELFF. CDR3 nucleotide sequence: TGTGCCAGTACCCCAGGGGGGACGGGTATAGGGGAGCTGTTTTTT.

The table lists this clone with a few counts. This sequence joins TRBV28 and TRBJ1-2, with D possibly TRBD1 on 6 matching bases. CDR3 length: 13 amino acids. Germline CDR1 MDHEN, CDR2 SYDVKM. The V end lost 7 bases, the J end lost 4 bases, and 13 bases lay between the germline ends. The CDR3: CASKGGSGYGYTF. The DNA for the CDR3 is TGTGCCAGCAAAGGGGGATCTGGCTATGGCTACACCTTC.

This clone was detected a few times. V and J are TRBV6-2 or TRBV6-3 and TRBJ2-3; 8 bases map to TRBD1. The CDR3 covers 18 residues. With V trimmed by 2 bases and J by 0 bases, 10 bases remained unmatched. From germline, CDR1 is MNHEY and CDR2 SVGEGT. The CDR3 nucleotides are TGTGCCAGCAGTTACCGGTCCGGGACAGGTAAAAGCACAGATACGCAGTATTTT. Translation: CASSYRSGTGKSTDTQYF.

The rearrangement uses TRBV9 and TRBJ1-4; D unclear. The CDR3 is 12 amino acids. The V gene's germline CDR1 is SGDLS and CDR2 YYNGEE. Between the trimmed V and J ends, which lost 8 bases and 8 bases, there was a span of 13 bases. CDR3 sequence (DNA): TGTGCCAGTGCGGCGCTCGGCGAAAAACTGTTTTTT. It yields the protein CASAALGEKLFF.

The chain recombines TRBV5-1 with TRBJ2-7, with 7 positions matching TRBD2. Per the germline V gene, CDR1 is SGHRS and CDR2 is YFSETQ. This CDR3 comprises 13 residues. V lost 5 bases and J lost 2; bases outside the gene matches: 4. Written as DNA, the CDR3 is TGCGCCAGCAGAGCGGGGCCAACCTACGAGCAGTACTTC. Translated, it gives CASRAGPTYEQYF.

This chain uses TRBV21-1 with TRBJ2-7; the tabulated D call, TRBD2, remains unverified against the DNA. TRBV21-1 is deemed a pseudogene. CDR3 length: 13 residues. In nucleotides, the CDR3 is TGTGCCAGCAGCGTCCGAGCTCCCGACGAGCAGTACTTC. Translation gives CASSVRAPDEQYF.

Turning to this clone: Other DNA sequences in this sample translate to the same CDR3. This rearrangement joins TRBV24-1 to TRBJ2-1, with D possibly being TRBD2 (5 bases). From germline, CDR1 is KGHDR and CDR2 SFDVKD. Trimming removed 4 bases at V and 0 bases at J, with 12 bases between. CDR3 length: 16 residues. CDR3 sequence: CATSDPSGSSYNEQFF. The CDR3 DNA sequence: TGTGCCACCAGTGACCCCAGCGGTAGCTCCTACAATGAGCAGTTCTTC.

The chain combines TRBV27 with TRBJ1-2; 9 positions match TRBD1. The V and J ends lost 6 bases and 7 bases, in that order; junction bases with no gene match: 6. CDR1 and CDR2 from the germline V gene are MNHEY and SMNVEV (reference sequence). This CDR3 contains 13 residues. CDR3 in DNA: TGTGCCAGCAGGTCGACAGGGGGGGCTGGCTACACCTTC. Translated: CASRSTGGAGYTF.

This sequence joins TRBV5-4 and TRBJ2-1; TRBD2 matches 11 bases. The J segment lost 0 bases and the V segment lost 5 bases, leaving 10 bases of the junction unmatched. Per germline, CDR1 SGHNT and CDR2 YYREEE (reference sequence). This CDR3 spans 18 amino acids. CDR3 sequence (DNA): TGTGCCAGCAGGTCGGGACTAGCGGTGAGAAGCTCCTACAATGAGCAGTTCTTC. Protein: CASRSGLAVRSSYNEQFF.

V and J are TRBV12-3 or TRBV12-4 and TRBJ1-3; 7 bases agree with TRBD1. Trimming took 8 bases from V and 9 from J; bases not matched to a gene: 7. This CDR3 spans 12 amino acids. The DNA for the CDR3 is TGTGCCAGCCACAGGGGAATGGCCACCATATATTTT. It codes for CASHRGMATIYF.

The chain couples TRBV19 to TRBJ1-5, with D tentatively TRBD1 (5 bases). Trimming stripped 9 bases from V and 2 bases from J, with 14 bases between. In germline, CDR1 is LNHDA, CDR2 SQIVND (reference sequence). The CDR3 is 14 residues long. CDR3 sequence: CASAGRSGNQPQHF. The CDR3 DNA follows: TGTGCCAGCGCAGGGAGGAGTGGCAATCAGCCCCAGCATTTT.

This clone was observed a few times. J is TRBJ2-1 and V is TRBV10-3; 12 bases align to TRBD2. In germline, CDR1 is ENHRY, CDR2 SYGVKD. J lost 5 bases, V lost 4 bases, and 3 bases had no gene match. This CDR3 spans 15 amino acids. CDR3 in amino acids: CAISGTSGVHNEQFF. Here the CDR3 DNA reads TGTGCCATCAGTGGGACTAGCGGGGTTCACAATGAGCAGTTCTTC.

V usage is TRBV14 and J usage is TRBJ1-4; maybe TRBD1 (5 bases). CDR1 is SGHDN, CDR2 FVKESK, per germline. The ends were cut back, 1 base at V and 6 bases at J, with 12 bases in the middle. The CDR3 covers 15 residues. The CDR3 nucleotides read TGTGCCAGCAGCCAAGCATCAGGGTTCCATGAAAAACTGTTTTTT. It yields the protein CASSQASGFHEKLFF.

The V and J genes are TRBV6-5 and TRBJ1-5; D is uncertain. There are 13 residues in the CDR3. CDR1 MNHEY and CDR2 SVGAGI come from the germline V gene. The V gene lost 2 bases and the J gene lost 4 bases, with 6 bases spanning the gap. The CDR3 spells CASSYSRNQPQHF. The CDR3 DNA follows: TGTGCCAGCAGTTACAGCCGAAATCAGCCCCAGCATTTT.

This chain connects TRBV5-1 to TRBJ2-7; D might be TRBD2 (6 bases). CDR3 length equals 16 residues. CDR1 and CDR2 from the germline V gene are SGHRS and YFSETQ. V was cut by 3 bases and J by 0 bases, with 16 bases left in between. The CDR3 here is CASSSLEGPASYEQYF. The CDR3 DNA reads as TGCGCCAGCAGCTCGCTGGAGGGCCCAGCCTCCTACGAGCAGTACTTC.

The genes are TRBV5-1 and TRBJ1-1, with D uncertain. Germline-derived CDR1 and CDR2 are SGHRS and YFSETQ. This CDR3 is built from 14 residues. V lost 0 bases and J lost 5, with 11 bases in between. The CDR3 nucleotides read TGCGCCAGCAGCTTGGTGTTTGGCGGTACTGAAGCTTTCTTT. This sequence encodes CASSLVFGGTEAFF.

The rearrangement uses TRBV20-1 and TRBJ2-5, with 10 bases matching TRBD2. CDR1 is DFQATT, CDR2 SNEGSKA, per germline (reference sequence). V was clipped by 6 bases and J by 4 bases; unmatched bases: 17. The CDR3 extends over 17 amino acids. Written as DNA, the CDR3 is TGCAGTGCAAGTGAAGATAGGGGGACTAGCGTATCAGAGACCCAGTACTTC. The encoded protein is CSASEDRGTSVSETQYF.

The chain combines TRBV9 with TRBJ2-7; a weak D match, TRBD1 (7 bases). V was pared by 0 bases and J by 6 bases, with 16 bases between. There are 15 residues in the CDR3. Germline CDR1 SGDLS, CDR2 YYNGEE. The CDR3 region has the DNA TGTGCCAGCAGCGTAGTTCAGGGGGGAAGAAGCGAGCAGTACTTC. The encoded protein is CASSVVQGGRSEQYF.

This clone appeared a few times. The rearrangement links TRBV6-5 to TRBJ1-1; no reliable D call. The length of the CDR3 is 15 residues. Germline lookup yields CDR1 MNHEY and CDR2 SVGAGI. V was trimmed by 4 bases and J by 7 bases, leaving 19 bases between them. Here the CDR3 reads CASSSPHMITSEAFF. The CDR3 DNA is TGTGCCAGCAGTTCCCCCCACATGATAACCAGTGAAGCTTTCTTT.

The sample holds one count of this clone. The chain is built from TRBV19 and TRBJ2-2, with 11 bases identical to TRBD2. The germline gives CDR1 LNHDA, CDR2 SQIVND (reference sequence). The CDR3 extends over 16 amino acids. V shed 3 bases and J 7 bases; nucleotides not matched to a gene: 7. The CDR3 DNA sequence: TGTGCCAGTAGTATGGGAACTAGCGGGGGCCTCGGGGAGCTGTTTTTT. Its translation: CASSMGTSGGLGELFF.